This entry is about one TCR beta chain. TCRdb keeps only in-frame clones here, not all; method: immunoSEQ multiplex PCR. Among about 5,400 clones listed, 9.9% were seen once. J lost 7 bases, V lost 4 bases, and 10 bases had no gene match. This CDR3 comprises 15 residues. Germline V gene sequence: CDR1 LNHDA, CDR2 SQIVND (reference sequence). This entry belongs to a study of tumour-infiltrating T cells in Burkitt lymphoma. Looking at the study overall: Overall and progression-free survival were predicted by productive clonality.

The chain carries TRBV19 and TRBJ2-1; 7 nucleotides agree with TRBD1. The sequence was collected from a human donor with diffuse large B-cell lymphoma. The sequenced material came from tumor tissue. The CDR3 DNA is TGTGCCAGTAGTACGACCCCAGACAGGGTGAATGAGCAGTTCTTC. This translates into CASSTTPDRVNEQFF.